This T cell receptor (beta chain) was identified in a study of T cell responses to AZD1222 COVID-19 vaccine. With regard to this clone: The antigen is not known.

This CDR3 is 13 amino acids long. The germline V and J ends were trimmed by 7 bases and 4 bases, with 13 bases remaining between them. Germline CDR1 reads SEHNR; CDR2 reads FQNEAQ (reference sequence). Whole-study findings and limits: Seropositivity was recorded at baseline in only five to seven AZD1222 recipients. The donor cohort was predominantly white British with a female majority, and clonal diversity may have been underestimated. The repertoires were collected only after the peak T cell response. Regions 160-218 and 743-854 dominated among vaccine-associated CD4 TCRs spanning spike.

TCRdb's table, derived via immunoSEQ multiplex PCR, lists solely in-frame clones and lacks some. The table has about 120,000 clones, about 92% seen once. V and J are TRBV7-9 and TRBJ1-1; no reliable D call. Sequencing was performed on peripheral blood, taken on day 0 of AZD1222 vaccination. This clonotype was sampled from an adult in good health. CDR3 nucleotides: TGTGCCAGCACCCTGCAGGAGATCACTGAAGCTTTCTTT. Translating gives CASTLQEITEAFF.